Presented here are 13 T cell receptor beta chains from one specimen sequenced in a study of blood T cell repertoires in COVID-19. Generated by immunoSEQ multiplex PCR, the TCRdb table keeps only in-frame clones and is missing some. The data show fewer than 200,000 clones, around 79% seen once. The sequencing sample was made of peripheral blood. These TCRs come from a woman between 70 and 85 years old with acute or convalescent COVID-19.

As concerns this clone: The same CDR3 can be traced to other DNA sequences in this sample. CDR3 coding DNA: TGTGCCAGCAGCTTGGGAGGCTACGAGCAGTACTTC. Its protein product is CASSLGGYEQYF. V is TRBV5-6 and J is TRBJ2-7; D ambiguous. The CDR3 consists of 12 residues. Germline V lookup: CDR1 SGHDT, CDR2 YYEEEE. V was shortened by 0 bases and J by 3 bases, with 4 bases between the two germline ends. Full variable domain (outside the CDR3, taken from reference TRBV5-6 and TRBJ2-7): DAGVTQSPTHLIKTRGQQVTLRCSPKSGHDTVSWYQQALGQGPQFIFQYYEEEERQRGNFPDRFSGHQFPNYSSELNVNALLLGDSALYLCASSLGGYEQYFGPGTRLTVT.

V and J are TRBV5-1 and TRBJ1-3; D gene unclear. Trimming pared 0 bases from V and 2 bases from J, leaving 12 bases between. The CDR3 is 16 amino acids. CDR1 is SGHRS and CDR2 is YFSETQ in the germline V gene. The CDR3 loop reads CASSLGEPRTGNTIYF. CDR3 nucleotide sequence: TGCGCCAGCAGCTTGGGGGAGCCCCGCACTGGAAACACCATATATTTT.

CDR3: CASRSSGAGQPQHF. In nucleotides, the CDR3 is TGTGCCAGCAGGTCATCAGGGGCGGGTCAGCCCCAGCATTTT. V gene TRBV6-5 combines with J gene TRBJ1-5; a possible D gene is TRBD1 (6 bases). Trimming pared 6 bases from V and 6 bases from J, leaving 15 bases between. Germline values: CDR1 MNHEY, CDR2 SVGAGI. The CDR3 contains 14 residues.

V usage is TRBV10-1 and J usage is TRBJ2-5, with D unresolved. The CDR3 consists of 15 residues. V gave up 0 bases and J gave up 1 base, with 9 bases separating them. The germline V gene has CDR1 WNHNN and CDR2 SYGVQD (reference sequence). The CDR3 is CASSESAQFQETQYF. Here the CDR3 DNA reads TGCGCCAGCAGTGAGTCGGCCCAATTCCAAGAGACCCAGTACTTC.

CDR3 sequence: CASSRGTSGSSGELFF. Here the CDR3 DNA reads TGTGCCAGCAGCCGGGGGACTAGCGGGAGTTCCGGGGAGCTGTTTTTT. This chain joins TRBV11-1 and TRBJ2-2; TRBD2 matches at 14 bases. The CDR3 is 16 residues long. After removal of 5 bases from V and 6 bases from J, the junction contained 5 bases not matched to a gene. Germline V gene sequence: CDR1 SGHAT, CDR2 FQDESV (reference sequence).

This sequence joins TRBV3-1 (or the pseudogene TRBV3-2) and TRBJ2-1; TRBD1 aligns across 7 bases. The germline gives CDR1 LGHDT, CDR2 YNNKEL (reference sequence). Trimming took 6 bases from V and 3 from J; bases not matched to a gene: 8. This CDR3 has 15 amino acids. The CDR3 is CASRATGSRYNEQFF. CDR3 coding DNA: TGTGCCAGCAGAGCGACAGGGTCTCGCTACAATGAGCAGTTCTTC.

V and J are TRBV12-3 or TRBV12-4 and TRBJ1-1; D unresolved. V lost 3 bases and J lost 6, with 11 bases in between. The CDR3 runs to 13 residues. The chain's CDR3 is CASSLSRTAEAFF. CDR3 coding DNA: TGTGCCAGCAGTTTGAGTAGAACGGCTGAAGCTTTCTTT.

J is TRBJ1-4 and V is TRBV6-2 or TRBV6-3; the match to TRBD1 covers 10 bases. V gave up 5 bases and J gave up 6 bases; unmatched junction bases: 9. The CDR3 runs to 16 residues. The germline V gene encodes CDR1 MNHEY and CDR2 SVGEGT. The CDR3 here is CASSQFTGTGDEKLFF. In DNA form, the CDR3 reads TGTGCCAGCAGTCAATTTACCGGGACAGGGGATGAAAAACTGTTTTTT.

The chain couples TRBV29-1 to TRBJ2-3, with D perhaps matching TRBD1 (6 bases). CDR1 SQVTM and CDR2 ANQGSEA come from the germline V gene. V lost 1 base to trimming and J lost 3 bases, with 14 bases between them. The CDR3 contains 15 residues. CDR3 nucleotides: TGCAGCGTTGAAGCTACAGGGAGAAGGACAGATACGCAGTATTTT. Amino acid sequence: CSVEATGRRTDTQYF.

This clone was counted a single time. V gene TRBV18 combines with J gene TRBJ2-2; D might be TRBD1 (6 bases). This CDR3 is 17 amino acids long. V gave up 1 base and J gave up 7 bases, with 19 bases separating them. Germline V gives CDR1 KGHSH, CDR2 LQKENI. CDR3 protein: CASSPLQGSGKFGELFF. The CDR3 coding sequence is TGTGCCAGCTCACCACTCCAGGGGAGTGGGAAGTTCGGGGAGCTGTTTTTT.

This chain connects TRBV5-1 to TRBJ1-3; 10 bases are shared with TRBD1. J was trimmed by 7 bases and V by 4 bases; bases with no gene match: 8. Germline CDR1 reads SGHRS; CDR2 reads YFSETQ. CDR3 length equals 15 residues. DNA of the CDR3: TGCGCCAGCAGCCCAAGGGGACAGGGGATGAACACCATATATTTT. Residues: CASSPRGQGMNTIYF.

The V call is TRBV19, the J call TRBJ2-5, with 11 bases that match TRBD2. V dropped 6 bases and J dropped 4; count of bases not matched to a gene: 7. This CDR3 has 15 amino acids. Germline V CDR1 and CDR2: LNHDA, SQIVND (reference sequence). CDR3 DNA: TGTGCCAGTAGCCAACTAGCGGGAGTCGTAGAGACCCAGTACTTC. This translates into CASSQLAGVVETQYF.

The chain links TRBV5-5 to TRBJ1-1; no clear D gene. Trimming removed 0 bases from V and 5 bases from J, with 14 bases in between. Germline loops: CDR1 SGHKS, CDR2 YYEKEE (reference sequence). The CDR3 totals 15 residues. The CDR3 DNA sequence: TGTGCCAGCAGCTTGGGAGTAGTTTTGGAGACTGAAGCTTTCTTT. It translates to CASSLGVVLETEAFF.